This T cell receptor beta chain was obtained from a study of T cells in pancreatic ductal adenocarcinoma. Study-wide findings and caveats: Tumors hold more CD45RO+ effector T cells, which may bias toward lower diversity. Results skew toward the minority of patients with early-stage disease.

Note on this clone: Its antigen is as yet unknown.

No neoadjuvant therapy was given to the selected pancreatic ductal adenocarcinoma patients before their surgery. TCRdb keeps only in-frame clones here, not all; method: immunoSEQ multiplex PCR. The sample includes 97,000 or so clones, roughly 95% of them seen just once. V was shortened by 2 bases and J by 0 bases, with 5 bases between the two germline ends. The CDR3 is 14 residues long. Looked up from germline, CDR1 is MNHNY and CDR2 is SVGAGI (reference sequence). The specimen was PBMCs. J is TRBJ2-1 and V is TRBV6-6; D remains unclear. This TCR derives from a human donor with pancreatic ductal adenocarcinoma. The CDR3 protein is CASSYVSSYNEQFF. In DNA form, the CDR3 reads TGTGCCAGCAGTTACGTGAGCTCCTACAATGAGCAGTTCTTC.